This is a list of T cell receptor beta chains from one sample in a study of cytomegalovirus exposure and HLA in healthy donors. Only in-frame clones appear in the TCRdb table, and some are missing; sequencing was by immunoSEQ multiplex PCR. Among approximately 220,000 clones, 82% were seen once, and the ten largest hold 6%. The sequenced sample consisted of PBMCs. The receptors were gathered from a middle-aged man in good health and CMV-seropositive. CDR3s include the opening cysteine and the closing phenylalanine or tryptophan. D genes are given only for firm matches. Clone size, where shown, is once, few, many, or a class for clones that have expanded.

NA,TRBV11-2,TRBJ2-2,TRBD2,CASSLGTSGRVNTGELFF,TGTGCCAGCAGCTTAGGGACTAGCGGGAGGGTGAACACCGGGGAGCTGTTTTTT
NA,TRBV29-1,TRBJ1-2,NA,CSVDTEDRESYTF,TGCAGCGTTGATACGGAGGACCGGGAGAGCTACACCTTC
NA,TRBV5-1,TRBJ1-5,TRBD1,CASSTGTGNQPQHF,TGCGCCAGCAGCACCGGGACAGGCAATCAGCCCCAGCATTTT
NA,TRBV5-1,TRBJ2-5,TRBD1,CAIHRDSQETQYF,TGCGCCATCCATCGGGACAGCCAAGAGACCCAGTACTTC
NA,TRBV5-6,TRBJ2-5,TRBD1,CASSLGQGTQETQYF,TGTGCCAGCAGCTTGGGACAGGGGACCCAAGAGACCCAGTACTTC
once,TRBV27,TRBJ1-5,NA,CASSFGGSNQPQHF,TGTGCCAGCAGTTTCGGCGGAAGCAATCAGCCCCAGCATTTT
NA,TRBV6-5,TRBJ2-2,TRBD2,CASSYMAGGTSGELFF,TGTGCCAGCAGTTACATGGCGGGAGGAACCTCCGGGGAGCTGTTTTTT
once,TRBV9,TRBJ2-7,TRBD1,CASSVKGQGNYEQYF,TGTGCCAGCAGCGTCAAGGGACAGGGAAACTACGAGCAGTACTTC
NA,TRBV4-2,TRBJ2-3,NA,CASSQDGELDTQYF,TGTGCCAGCAGCCAAGATGGGGAGCTAGATACGCAGTATTTT
once,TRBV18,TRBJ2-1,NA,CASSPQSQIGEQFF,TGTGCCAGCTCACCACAGTCACAGATTGGTGAGCAGTTCTTC
NA,TRBV19,TRBJ1-1,NA,CASSIEGQSYIGAFF,TGTGCCAGTAGTATAGAAGGACAGAGTTATATAGGAGCTTTCTTT
NA,TRBV19,TRBJ2-7,NA,CASSESGRGYEQYF,TGTGCCAGTAGTGAATCCGGACGGGGCTACGAGCAGTACTTC
NA,TRBV11-2,TRBJ2-1,NA,CASSPTLNNEQFF,TGTGCCAGCAGCCCTACCCTCAACAATGAGCAGTTCTTC
few,TRBV27,TRBJ2-7,TRBD1,CASSSGQGPLEQYF,TGTGCCAGCAGTTCGGGACAGGGACCCCTCGAGCAGTACTTC
NA,TRBV7-2,TRBJ2-7,TRBD1,CASSLGGQPGQYF,TGTGCCAGCAGCTTAGGGGGACAGCCCGGGCAGTACTTC
NA,TRBV6-1,TRBJ2-7,TRBD1,CASLAGQVLYEQYF,TGTGCCAGCTTGGCAGGACAGGTGTTATACGAGCAGTACTTC
few,TRBV6-1,TRBJ2-5,NA,CASRGGGKETQYF,TGTGCCAGCAGGGGTGGGGGGAAAGAGACCCAGTACTTC
NA,TRBV5-6,TRBJ1-2,NA,CASSPRPSPLNYGYTF,TGTGCCAGCAGCCCTAGGCCCAGCCCCCTTAATTATGGCTACACCTTC
NA,TRBV5-6,TRBJ1-1,NA,CASSFLAGRSTEAFF,TGTGCCAGCAGCTTTCTGGCGGGACGTTCGACTGAAGCTTTCTTT
NA,TRBV6-6,TRBJ1-1,NA,CASSYSGQLNTEAFF,TGTGCCAGCAGTTACTCGGGACAACTGAACACTGAAGCTTTCTTT
NA,TRBV7-9,TRBJ1-1,TRBD1,CASSKTGGTNTEAFF,TGTGCCAGCAGCAAGACAGGGGGCACGAACACTGAAGCTTTCTTT
NA,TRBV18,TRBJ1-1,NA,CASSPPRGYGEAFF,TGTGCCAGCTCACCACCCCGGGGGTACGGGGAAGCTTTCTTT
NA,TRBV30,TRBJ2-5,NA,CAWSGLQETQYF,TGTGCCTGGAGTGGACTCCAAGAGACCCAGTACTTC
few,TRBV7-6,TRBJ2-1,NA,CASSQLGGGRANEQFF,TGTGCCAGCAGCCAACTAGGGGGAGGGCGGGCCAATGAGCAGTTCTTC
once,TRBV5-1,TRBJ2-7,NA,CASSLTDYEQYF,TGCGCCAGCAGCCTGACAGACTACGAGCAGTACTTC
NA,TRBV4-1,TRBJ1-1,TRBD1,CASSQGRGYPEAFF,TGCGCCAGCAGCCAGGGCAGGGGGTACCCTGAAGCTTTCTTT
NA,TRBV11-2,TRBJ1-3,NA,CASSLAGWRAPIYF,TGTGCCAGCAGCTTAGCGGGATGGCGTGCGCCCATATATTTT
NA,TRBV7-9,TRBJ1-2,NA,CASSFQKADGYTF,TGTGCCAGCAGCTTTCAAAAAGCCGATGGCTACACCTTC
NA,TRBV11-2,TRBJ1-1,TRBD1,CASSPGGLGTEAFF,TGTGCCAGCAGCCCAGGGGGCCTGGGCACTGAAGCTTTCTTT
NA,TRBV12-5,TRBJ1-2,NA,CASGLVPGRANYGYTF,TGTGCTAGTGGTTTGGTACCCGGCAGGGCTAACTATGGCTACACCTTC
NA,TRBV7-7,TRBJ2-2,NA,CASSLALANTGELFF,TGTGCTAGCAGCTTGGCTCTGGCGAACACCGGGGAGCTGTTTTTT
NA,TRBV7-3,TRBJ2-2,TRBD2,CASSPRSLAGAAGELFF,TGTGCCAGCAGCCCGAGATCACTAGCGGGAGCGGCCGGGGAGCTGTTTTTT
NA,TRBV9,TRBJ2-3,NA,CASSIRLVEDTQYF,TGTGCCAGCAGCATCCGACTAGTAGAGGATACGCAGTATTTT
NA,TRBV6-1,TRBJ2-1,TRBD2,CASSEFSSGTYNEQFF,TGTGCCAGCAGTGAATTTAGTAGCGGGACCTACAATGAGCAGTTCTTC
NA,TRBV4-1,TRBJ1-5,NA,CASSLNQYQPQHF,TGCGCCAGCAGCCTTAACCAGTACCAGCCCCAGCATTTT